The 26 T cell receptor beta chains reported below all come from one sample, sequenced in a study of cytomegalovirus exposure and HLA in healthy donors. PCR used 60 Vbeta primers and 13 Jbeta primers. Assay used: immunoSEQ multiplex PCR; TCRdb lists only in-frame clones, some missing. The sample has around 99,000 clones, around 73% seen once. Sequencing input: PBMCs. These receptors were taken from a man aged 35 to 55 in good health and CMV-seronegative.

The chain couples TRBV19 to TRBJ2-1, with D tentatively TRBD1 (6 bases). The CDR3 extends over 15 amino acids. CDR1 and CDR2 from the germline V gene are LNHDA and SQIVND (reference sequence). V was clipped by 5 bases and J by 0 bases, with 11 bases between them. The CDR3 DNA is TGTGCCAGTAGTTTGCAAGGGGGCTCCTACAATGAGCAGTTCTTC. Its protein is CASSLQGGSYNEQFF.

The gene calls are TRBV28 and TRBJ1-1, with unresolved D. Germline lookup yields CDR1 MDHEN and CDR2 SYDVKM. The CDR3 sequence is 13 residues long. V dropped 1 base and J dropped 5 bases, with 8 bases sitting between them. CDR3 DNA: TGTGCCAGCAGTTTATCAGTGGAGACTGAAGCTTTCTTT. Its translation is CASSLSVETEAFF.

The gene calls are TRBV5-4 and TRBJ1-1; D is perhaps TRBD1 (5 bases). Trimming cost V 5 bases and J 1 base, with 6 bases left between them. The germline V gene has CDR1 SGHNT and CDR2 YYREEE (reference sequence). CDR3 length: 12 residues. Here the CDR3 DNA reads TGTGCCAGCAGTGACAGGAACACTGAAGCTTTCTTT. This sequence encodes CASSDRNTEAFF.

The chain has TRBV7-6 and TRBJ2-5; D might be TRBD2 (5 bases). Matching the DNA end better, TRBJ2-7 makes the J call doubtful. Germline V gene sequence: CDR1 SGHVS, CDR2 FNYEAQ. CDR3 size: 15 residues. CDR3 sequence reads: CASSLSLGSSYEQYF. The CDR3 DNA is TGTGCCAGCAGCCTAAGTCTTGGGAGCTCCTACGAGCAGTACTTC.

This chain joins TRBV5-1 and TRBJ2-1, with D possibly TRBD2 on 5 matching bases. This CDR3 has 17 residues. Between the trimmed V and J ends, which lost 8 bases and 0 bases, there was a span of 21 bases. Germline CDR1 and CDR2: SGHRS and YFSETQ. CDR3 region: CARRRVTRSSSYNEQFF. Written as DNA, the CDR3 is TGCGCCAGGCGGCGGGTAACTAGGTCAAGCTCCTACAATGAGCAGTTCTTC.

The rearrangement joins TRBV15 to TRBJ2-2; the match to TRBD2 covers 11 bases. The germline V gene has CDR1 LNHNV and CDR2 YYDKDF (reference sequence). The CDR3 runs to 16 residues. V was pared by 1 base and J by 6 bases, with 4 bases of the junction left unmatched. CDR3 in DNA: TGTGCCACCAGCAGAGTCGGTAGCGGGGGGGCCGGGGAGCTGTTTTTT. Its translation is CATSRVGSGGAGELFF.

This clone has just one count. The chain couples TRBV14 to TRBJ1-1; D unclear. The V gene lost 1 base and the J gene lost 10 bases, with 10 bases spanning the gap. Per the germline V gene, CDR1 is SGHDN and CDR2 is FVKESK. The CDR3 contains 12 residues. The CDR3 region has the DNA TGTGCCAGCAGCCAAGGACTGGGTTTAGCTTTCTTT. Protein: CASSQGLGLAFF.

V is TRBV28 and J is TRBJ2-7; the D is unclear. This CDR3 spans 13 amino acids. CDR1 is MDHEN and CDR2 is SYDVKM in the germline V gene. V lost 6 bases to trimming and J lost 2 bases, with 11 bases between them. CDR3 sequence (DNA): TGTGCCAGCAGACCTGGAGTACCCTACGAGCAGTACTTC. Translating it yields CASRPGVPYEQYF. Looking up the rest from reference TRBV28 and TRBJ2-7 gives the full variable domain: DVKVTQSSRYLVKRTGEKVFLECVQDMDHENMFWYRQDPGLGLRLIYFSYDVKMKEKGDIPEGYSVSREKKERFSLILESASTNQTSMYLCASRPGVPYEQYFGPGTRLTVT.

J is TRBJ2-2 and V is TRBV6-1; 7 bases align to TRBD2. The CDR3 is 15 residues long. Germline V lookup: CDR1 MNHNS, CDR2 SASEGT. V trimming: 6 bases; J trimming: 5 bases; junction bases outside the gene matches: 9. CDR3 amino acids: CASRLLDSGTGELFF. CDR3 in DNA: TGTGCCAGCAGATTATTAGATAGCGGGACCGGGGAGCTGTTTTTT.

The V call is TRBV19, the J call TRBJ1-5; 7 bases are a match to TRBD1. Per germline, CDR1 LNHDA and CDR2 SQIVND (reference sequence). V shed 5 bases, J shed 5 bases, and the junction held 12 bases outside the gene matches. The length of the CDR3 is 16 residues. The CDR3 region has the DNA TGTGCCAGTAGTCCCCGGACAGGAGGTATGGATCAGCCCCAGCATTTT. Amino acids: CASSPRTGGMDQPQHF.

The chain uses TRBV5-4 and TRBJ2-2; D is possibly TRBD1 (6 bases). V lost 1 base to trimming and J lost 6 bases, with 7 bases between them. The CDR3 runs 13 residues. Germline values: CDR1 SGHNT, CDR2 YYREEE (reference sequence). The CDR3 sequence: CASSLQGPGELFF. CDR3 in DNA: TGTGCCAGCAGCTTGCAGGGGCCCGGGGAGCTGTTTTTT.

This clone was seen only a few times. This chain connects TRBV15 to TRBJ2-3; weak D call: TRBD2 (5 bases). CDR3 size: 15 residues. CDR1 is LNHNV and CDR2 is YYDKDF in the germline V gene (reference sequence). The V and J ends lost 0 bases and 1 base respectively, with 8 bases between them. CDR3 coding DNA: TGTGCCACCAGCAGAGATTTTAGCGGCACAGATACGCAGTATTTT. Its protein product is CATSRDFSGTDTQYF.

This clone was observed a handful of times. The chain has TRBV5-1 and TRBJ2-1; the D is unclear. The CDR3 length is 15 residues. The germline CDR1 and CDR2 sequences are SGHRS and YFSETQ. The ends were cut back, 4 bases at V and 1 base at J, with 12 bases in the middle. CDR3 amino acids: CASSPGLASYNEQFF. CDR3 in DNA: TGCGCCAGCAGCCCGGGTTTGGCGTCCTACAATGAGCAGTTCTTC.

The chain employs TRBV7-2 and TRBJ2-7; D perhaps matches TRBD2 (6 bases). The CDR3 is 14 residues long. Germline V lookup: CDR1 SGHTA, CDR2 FQGNSA. V was trimmed by 0 bases and J by 2 bases, leaving 8 bases between them. In DNA form, the CDR3 reads TGTGCCAGCAGCTTAGCACGGACTACCTACGAGCAGTACTTC. Its protein product is CASSLARTTYEQYF.

J is TRBJ2-5 and V is TRBV27, with D possibly TRBD2 on 7 matching bases. The J call is uncertain, as TRBJ2-7 better fits the DNA end. Germline values: CDR1 MNHEY, CDR2 SMNVEV (reference sequence). CDR3 length equals 13 residues. This chain's CDR3 is CASSWGGGYEQYF. The CDR3 region has the DNA TGTGCCAGCAGTTGGGGGGGCGGCTACGAGCAGTACTTC.

V and J are TRBV30 and TRBJ2-5; the match to TRBD1 covers 9 bases. The better agreement between TRBJ2-7 and the DNA end casts doubt on the J call. The germline CDR1 and CDR2 sequences are GTSNPN and SVGIG (reference sequence). The CDR3 is 13 residues long. The CDR3 sequence is CAWSLGQGYEQYF. The CDR3 coding sequence is TGTGCCTGGAGCTTGGGACAGGGCTACGAGCAGTACTTC.

The DNA of the CDR3 is TGCGCCAGCAGCTTGGACCGGACAGTGAACACTGAAGCTTTCTTT. As protein: CASSLDRTVNTEAFF. The rearrangement links TRBV5-1 to TRBJ1-1; tentative D call: TRBD1 (6 bases). The CDR3 sequence is 15 residues long. Trimming shortened V by 0 bases and J by 0 bases, and 9 bases separated the two germline ends. Germline lookup yields CDR1 SGHRS and CDR2 YFSETQ. Supplemented by reference TRBV5-1 and TRBJ1-1, the full variable domain reads KAGVTQTPRYLIKTRGQQVTLSCSPISGHRSVSWYQQTPGQGLQFLFEYFSETQRNKGNFPGRFSGRQFSNSRSEMNVSTLELGDSALYLCASSLDRTVNTEAFFGQGTRLTVV.

This clone showed up just a few times. The chain has TRBV28 and TRBJ1-5; 8 nucleotides line up with TRBD1. The CDR3 extends over 15 amino acids. Germline-derived CDR1 and CDR2 are MDHEN and SYDVKM. With V trimmed by 8 bases and J by 6 bases, 12 bases remained unmatched. The CDR3 spells CASDPGQGGGQPQHF. Here the CDR3 DNA reads TGTGCCAGCGACCCTGGACAGGGCGGCGGTCAGCCCCAGCATTTT. The full variable domain, completed using reference TRBV28 and TRBJ1-5, is DVKVTQSSRYLVKRTGEKVFLECVQDMDHENMFWYRQDPGLGLRLIYFSYDVKMKEKGDIPEGYSVSREKKERFSLILESASTNQTSMYLCASDPGQGGGQPQHFGDGTRLSIL.

This clone was detected only a few times. This chain uses TRBV6-5 with TRBJ2-3, with 7 bases that match TRBD1. V lost 5 bases to trimming and J lost 8 bases; unmatched junction nucleotides: 4. Per germline, CDR1 MNHEY and CDR2 SVGAGI. This CDR3 spans 12 amino acids. In nucleotides, the CDR3 is TGTGCCAGCAGTGAGTACAGGGGTACGCAGTATTTT. It encodes CASSEYRGTQYF.

CDR3 region: CRTTGVTEAFF. In nucleotides, the CDR3 is TGCAGGACCACAGGGGTCACTGAAGCTTTCTTT. The chain uses TRBV20-1 and TRBJ1-1; 7 nucleotides match TRBD1. The CDR3 consists of 11 residues. CDR1 is DFQATT, CDR2 SNEGSKA, per germline (reference sequence).

The CDR3 DNA follows: TGTGCCAGCACCGGTAGGGCAGGGGCCGCAAATGAAAAACTGTTTTTT. Residues: CASTGRAGAANEKLFF. The chain combines TRBV11-2 with TRBJ1-4; D is possibly TRBD1 (6 bases). The CDR3 is 16 residues long. Germline loops: CDR1 SGHAT, CDR2 FQNNGV. Trimming cost V 7 bases and J 5 bases, with 20 bases left between them.

The genes are TRBV29-1 and TRBJ1-4, with 11 bases matching TRBD1. Looked up from germline, CDR1 is SQVTM and CDR2 is ANQGSEA. The CDR3 length is 14 residues. Trimming took 1 base from V and 8 from J; bases not matched to a gene: 3. The CDR3: CSVEGTGGNEKLFF. The CDR3 nucleotides read TGCAGCGTTGAAGGGACAGGGGGCAACGAAAAACTGTTTTTT.

V and J are TRBV2 and TRBJ1-1, with 8 bases identical to TRBD1. V trimming: 6 bases; J trimming: 1 base; junction bases outside the gene matches: 4. Per the germline V gene, CDR1 is SNHLY and CDR2 is FYNNEI. The length of the CDR3 is 14 residues. This chain's CDR3 is CASSDRGSNTEAFF. The CDR3 DNA is TGTGCCAGCAGCGACAGGGGATCGAACACTGAAGCTTTCTTT.

The chain joins TRBV7-9 to TRBJ2-7; D is unresolved. Between the trimmed V and J ends, which lost 5 bases and 0 bases, there was a span of 14 bases. Germline V gives CDR1 SEHNR, CDR2 FQNEAQ (reference sequence). This CDR3 contains 15 residues. The CDR3 spells CASSSVRPSSYEQYF. Here the CDR3 DNA reads TGTGCCAGCAGCAGCGTGCGGCCCTCCTCCTACGAGCAGTACTTC.

The chain has TRBV20-1 and TRBJ1-3; D is unresolved. In germline, CDR1 is DFQATT, CDR2 SNEGSKA (reference sequence). The V end was cut by 7 bases, the J end by 9 bases, with 13 bases between. The CDR3 loop spans 11 amino acids. The CDR3 sequence is CSVAGTGTIYF. The CDR3 DNA sequence: TGCAGTGTCGCCGGTACGGGCACCATATATTTT.

The genes are TRBV10-3 and TRBJ1-2; TRBD1 might be the D (6 bases). Trimming removed 5 bases at V and 8 bases at J, with 12 bases between. This CDR3 spans 12 amino acids. CDR1 is ENHRY, CDR2 SYGVKD, per germline. CDR3 amino acids: CAISRDNGGYTF. The CDR3 DNA sequence: TGTGCCATCAGTCGGGACAACGGCGGCTACACCTTC.